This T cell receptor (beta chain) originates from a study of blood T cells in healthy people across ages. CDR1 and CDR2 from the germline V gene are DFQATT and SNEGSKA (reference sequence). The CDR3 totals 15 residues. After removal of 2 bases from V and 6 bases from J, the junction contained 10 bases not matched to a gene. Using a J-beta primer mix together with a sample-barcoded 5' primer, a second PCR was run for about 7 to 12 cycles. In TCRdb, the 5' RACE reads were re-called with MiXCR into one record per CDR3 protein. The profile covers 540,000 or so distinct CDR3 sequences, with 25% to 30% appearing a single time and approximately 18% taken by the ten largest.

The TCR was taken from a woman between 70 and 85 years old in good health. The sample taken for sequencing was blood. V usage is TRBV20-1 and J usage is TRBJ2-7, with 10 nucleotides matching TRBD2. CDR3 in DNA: TGCAGTGCTAGACTGATCGGGACTAGCGCAGGCGAGCAGTACTTC. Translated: CSARLIGTSAGEQYF.